This is a list of T cell receptor beta chains from one sample in a study of blood T cell repertoires in COVID-19. Data came from immunoSEQ multiplex PCR; TCRdb stores just in-frame clones and leaves some out. The sample lists under 80,000 clones; 75% to 90% were seen once. The source material was peripheral blood. The receptors originated from a human donor in a cohort sampled during active COVID-19. Each CDR3 is given with its conserved first and last residue. Each record gives: clone size, V gene, D gene, J gene, CDR3 protein, CDR3 DNA. The D gene is left open where the match is weak. Clone size is not always given. Where it is, it says once, few, many or a class for expanded clones.

>NA|TRBV28|TRBD2|TRBJ2-3
CASTVWGGVADTQYF
TGTGCCAGCACCGTGTGGGGGGGGGTGGCAGATACGCAGTATTTT
>NA|TRBV30|TRBD1|TRBJ1-2
CAWSPGDRGNYGYTF
TGTGCCTGGAGTCCCGGGGACAGGGGCAACTATGGCTACACCTTC
>NA|TRBV6-5|TRBD1|TRBJ2-7
CASRKGQASYEQYF
TGTGCCAGCAGAAAGGGACAGGCCTCCTACGAGCAGTACTTC
>NA|TRBV28|TRBD2|TRBJ2-4
CASSLGGVKNIQYF
TGTGCCAGCAGTTTGGGGGGGGTCAAAAACATTCAGTACTTC
>NA|TRBV6-5|TRBD1|TRBJ1-2
CASRTGTAYGYTF
TGTGCCAGCAGAACCGGGACAGCCTATGGCTACACCTTC
>NA|TRBV29-1|TRBD1|TRBJ1-2
CSVEFRDRAYGYTF
TGCAGCGTAGAGTTCCGGGACAGGGCCTATGGCTACACCTTC
>NA|TRBV2|TRBD2|TRBJ2-5
CASSLAGGGQETQYF
TGTGCCAGCAGTTTAGCGGGGGGTGGCCAAGAGACCCAGTACTTC
>NA|TRBV7-9|TRBD2|TRBJ2-5
CASSLARGGLQETQYF
TGTGCCAGCAGCTTAGCGCGCGGGGGACTCCAAGAGACCCAGTACTTC
>NA|TRBV5-4|NA|TRBJ1-1
CASSRHSFNTEAFF
TGTGCCAGCAGCCGACACAGTTTTAACACTGAAGCTTTCTTT
>NA|TRBV19|NA|TRBJ1-5
CASSIERYQPQHF
TGTGCCAGTAGTATCGAGCGGTATCAGCCCCAGCATTTT
>NA|TRBV19|NA|TRBJ2-1
CASSRDSSYNEQFF
TGTGCCAGTAGTAGGGACTCCTCCTACAATGAGCAGTTCTTC
>NA|TRBV21-1|NA|TRBJ2-2
CASSGRDRGPGAGELFF
TGTGCCAGCAGCGGCCGGGACAGGGGGCCTGGGGCCGGGGAGCTGTTTTTT
>NA|TRBV5-1|TRBD1|TRBJ2-1
CASSLDRGPYNEQFF
TGCGCCAGCAGCCTAGACAGGGGACCTTACAATGAGCAGTTCTTC
>NA|TRBV6-5|NA|TRBJ1-2
CASSYGQGINYGYTF
TGTGCCAGCAGTTATGGGCAGGGGATCAACTATGGCTACACCTTC
>NA|TRBV19|NA|TRBJ1-2
CASHQGTNYGYTF
TGTGCCAGTCACCAGGGGACCAACTATGGCTACACCTTC
>NA|TRBV27|TRBD1|TRBJ2-7
CASSSTGAEQYF
TGTGCCAGCAGTTCTACAGGGGCCGAGCAGTACTTC
>NA|TRBV9|TRBD2|TRBJ2-3
CASSASGGATDTQYF
TGTGCCAGCAGCGCTAGCGGGGGGGCCACAGATACGCAGTATTTT
>NA|TRBV30|NA|TRBJ1-6
CAWDAEVGSPLHF
TGTGCCTGGGATGCGGAGGTAGGATCACCCCTCCACTTT
>NA|TRBV6-5|TRBD1|TRBJ2-7
CVSSYRQGPTYEQYF
TGTGTCAGCAGTTACCGACAGGGACCGACCTACGAGCAGTACTTC
>few|TRBV6-4|TRBD1|TRBJ2-7
CASSFGTGLAYEQYF
TGTGCCAGCAGTTTCGGGACAGGGTTAGCCTACGAGCAGTACTTC
>NA|TRBV12-1|NA|TRBJ2-4
CASSFGQGAHLVKNIQYF
NA
>NA|TRBV18|NA|TRBJ2-5
CASRLDSQETQYF
TGTGCCAGCCGCTTGGACAGCCAAGAGACCCAGTACTTC
>few|TRBV7-3|NA|TRBJ1-3
CASSLIGPSGNTIYF
TGTGCCAGCAGCTTAATCGGTCCCTCTGGAAACACCATATATTTT
>NA|TRBV25-1|TRBD1|TRBJ2-5
CASSEWTGEETQYF
TGTGCCAGCAGTGAATGGACAGGTGAAGAGACCCAGTACTTC